This T cell receptor beta chain was captured by sequencing in a study of blood T cell repertoires in COVID-19. Clones were sequenced by immunoSEQ multiplex PCR, and TCRdb holds only the in-frame ones, with some missing. Of 130,000 or so clones listed, more than 70% were seen once; the top ten hold 7% to 10%. This receptor was identified in a woman aged 55 to 70 with acute or convalescent COVID-19. Sequenced input: peripheral blood.

Here the CDR3 reads CASSLTSGEQYF. DNA of the CDR3: TGTGCCAGCAGCTTGACTAGCGGCGAGCAGTACTTC. This rearrangement joins TRBV6-5 to TRBJ2-7, with 9 positions matching TRBD2. J lost 6 bases, V lost 6 bases, and 3 bases had no gene match. The CDR3 runs to 12 residues. CDR1 is MNHEY and CDR2 is SVGAGI in the germline V gene.